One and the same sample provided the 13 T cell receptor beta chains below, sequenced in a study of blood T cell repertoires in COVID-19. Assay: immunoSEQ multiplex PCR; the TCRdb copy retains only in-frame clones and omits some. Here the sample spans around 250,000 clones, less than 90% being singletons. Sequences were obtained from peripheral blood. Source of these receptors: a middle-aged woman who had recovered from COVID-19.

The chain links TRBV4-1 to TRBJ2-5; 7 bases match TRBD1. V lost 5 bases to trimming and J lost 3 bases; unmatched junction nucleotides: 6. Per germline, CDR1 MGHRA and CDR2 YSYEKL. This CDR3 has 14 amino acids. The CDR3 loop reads CASSTGTAEETQYF. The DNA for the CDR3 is TGCGCCAGCAGCACCGGGACAGCAGAAGAGACCCAGTACTTC.

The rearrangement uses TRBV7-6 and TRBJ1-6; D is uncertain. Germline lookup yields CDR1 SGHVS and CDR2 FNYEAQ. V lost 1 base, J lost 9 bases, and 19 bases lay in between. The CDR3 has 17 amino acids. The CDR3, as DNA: TGTGCCAGCAGCTTAGAGGCAACTTCAAGAGGCACTTCACCCCTCCACTTT. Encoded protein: CASSLEATSRGTSPLHF.

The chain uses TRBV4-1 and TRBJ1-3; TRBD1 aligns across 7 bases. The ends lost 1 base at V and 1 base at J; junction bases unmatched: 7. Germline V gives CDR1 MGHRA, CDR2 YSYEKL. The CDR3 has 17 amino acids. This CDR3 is CASSQVPGTASGNTIYF. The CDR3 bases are TGCGCCAGCAGCCAAGTCCCCGGGACAGCTTCTGGAAACACCATATATTTT.

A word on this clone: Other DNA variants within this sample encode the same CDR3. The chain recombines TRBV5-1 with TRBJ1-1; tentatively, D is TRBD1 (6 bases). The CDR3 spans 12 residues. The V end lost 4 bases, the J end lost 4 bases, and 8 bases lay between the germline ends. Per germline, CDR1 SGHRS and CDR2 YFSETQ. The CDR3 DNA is TGCGCCAGCAGCGAACAGGGCACTGAAGCTTTCTTT. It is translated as CASSEQGTEAFF.

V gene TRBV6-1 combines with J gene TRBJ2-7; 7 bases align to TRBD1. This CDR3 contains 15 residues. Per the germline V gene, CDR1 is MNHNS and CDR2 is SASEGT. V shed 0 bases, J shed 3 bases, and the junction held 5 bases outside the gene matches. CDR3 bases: TGTGCCAGCAGTGAAGCTCCGGCAGGGGGCTACGAGCAGTACTTC. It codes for CASSEAPAGGYEQYF.

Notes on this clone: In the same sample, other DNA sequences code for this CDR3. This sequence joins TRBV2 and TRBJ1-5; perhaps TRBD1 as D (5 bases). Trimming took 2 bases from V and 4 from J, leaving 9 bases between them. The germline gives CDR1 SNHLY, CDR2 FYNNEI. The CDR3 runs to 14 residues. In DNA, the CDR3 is TGTGCCAGCAGTGAACAGGGATTAAATCAGCCCCAGCATTTT. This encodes CASSEQGLNQPQHF.

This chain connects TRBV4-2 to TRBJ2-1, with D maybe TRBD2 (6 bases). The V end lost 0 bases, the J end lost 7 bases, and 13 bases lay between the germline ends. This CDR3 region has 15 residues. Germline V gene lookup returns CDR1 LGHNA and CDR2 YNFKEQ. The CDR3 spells CASSQDPGEGNEQFF. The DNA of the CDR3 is TGTGCCAGCAGCCAAGATCCGGGGGAAGGAAATGAGCAGTTCTTC.

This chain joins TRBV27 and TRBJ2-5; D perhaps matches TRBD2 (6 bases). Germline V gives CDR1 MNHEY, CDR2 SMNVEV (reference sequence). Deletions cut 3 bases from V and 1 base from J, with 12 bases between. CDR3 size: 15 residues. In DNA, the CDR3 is TGTGCCAGCAGTTTCCAGACGGGAGCCCAAGAGACCCAGTACTTC. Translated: CASSFQTGAQETQYF.

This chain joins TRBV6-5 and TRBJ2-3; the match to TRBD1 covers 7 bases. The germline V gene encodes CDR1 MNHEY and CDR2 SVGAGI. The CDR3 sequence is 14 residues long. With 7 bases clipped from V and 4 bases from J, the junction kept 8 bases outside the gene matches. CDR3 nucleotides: TGTGCCAGCAAGAGTACCGGGACAGCAGATACGCAGTATTTT. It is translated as CASKSTGTADTQYF.

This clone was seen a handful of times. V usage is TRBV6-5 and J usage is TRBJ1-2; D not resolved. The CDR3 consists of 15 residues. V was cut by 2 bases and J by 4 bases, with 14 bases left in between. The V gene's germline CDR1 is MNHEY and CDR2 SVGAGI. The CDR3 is CASSYGEGFSYGYTF. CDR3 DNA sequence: TGTGCCAGCAGTTACGGGGAGGGATTCTCCTATGGCTACACCTTC.

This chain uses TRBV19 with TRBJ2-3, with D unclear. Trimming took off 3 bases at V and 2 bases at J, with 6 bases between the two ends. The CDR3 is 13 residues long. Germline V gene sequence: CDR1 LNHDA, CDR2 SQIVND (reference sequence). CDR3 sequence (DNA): TGTGCCAGTAGTATCTCGTTCACAGATACGCAGTATTTT. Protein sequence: CASSISFTDTQYF.

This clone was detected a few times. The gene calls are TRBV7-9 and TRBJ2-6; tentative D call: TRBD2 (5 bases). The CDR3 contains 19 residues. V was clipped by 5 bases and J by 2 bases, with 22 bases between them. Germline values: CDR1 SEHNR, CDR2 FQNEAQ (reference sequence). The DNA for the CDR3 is TGTGCCAGCAGCCCCCGGGTGCGGGTGGACGAAGCTGGGGCCAACGTCCTGACTTTC. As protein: CASSPRVRVDEAGANVLTF.

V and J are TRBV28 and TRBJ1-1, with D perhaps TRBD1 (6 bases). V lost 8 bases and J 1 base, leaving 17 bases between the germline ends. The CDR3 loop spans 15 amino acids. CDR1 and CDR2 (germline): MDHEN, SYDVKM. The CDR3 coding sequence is TGTGCCAGCCATCGAAACTGGGGGCGGAACACTGAAGCTTTCTTT. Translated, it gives CASHRNWGRNTEAFF.